This TCR beta chain emerged from a study of shared clonotypes between healthy human individuals. Across the study: Per donor, CD8 memory used one plate, CD8 naive used two, CD4 memory used three and CD4 naive used three.

To note about this clone: The antigen is undetermined.

Trimming stripped 3 bases from V and 8 bases from J, with 19 bases between. This CDR3 is 15 amino acids long. Germline CDR1 reads SEHNR; CDR2 reads FQNEAQ (reference sequence). It was CD45RO-negative cells, positively selected for CCR7, that made up naive CD8 cells, with terminally differentiated effector memory CD45RA+ cells excluded. The method was immunoSEQ multiplex PCR; TCRdb's version includes in-frame clones alone and lacks a portion of them. Of over 750,000 clones listed, approximately 97% are singletons. Study-level points and caveats: Clonotypes not shared had lower generation probabilities than those common to all four donors.

The sample was naive CD8+ T cells sorted from blood. The receptor's source is a man aged 30 to 45 in good health. V is TRBV7-9 and J is TRBJ1-2; D is unclear. DNA of the CDR3: TGTGCCAGCAGCTTGGAGGCTGTCTGGAATGAAGGCTACACCTTC. Protein sequence: CASSLEAVWNEGYTF.